One and the same sample provided the 15 T cell receptor beta chains below, sequenced in a study of cytomegalovirus exposure and HLA in healthy donors. PCR amplification relied on 60 Vbeta primers (plus 13 Jbeta primers). Sequencing was performed with immunoSEQ multiplex PCR; in TCRdb, only in-frame clones are kept and a portion is missing. Found here are more than 250,000 clones, about 87% of them singletons; the top ten hold 2% to 3%. Sequencing used PBMCs. The receptors derive from a young woman in good health and CMV-seronegative.

The V call is TRBV27, the J call TRBJ1-1; tentative D call: TRBD1 (5 bases). This CDR3 is built from 13 residues. The germline V gene encodes CDR1 MNHEY and CDR2 SMNVEV (reference sequence). Trimming stripped 6 bases from V and 1 base from J, with 9 bases between. The CDR3 region has the DNA TGTGCCAGCAGCTTAAGGGGGAACACTGAAGCTTTCTTT. As protein: CASSLRGNTEAFF.

This clone was found a few times. The rearrangement links TRBV7-6 to TRBJ2-7, with a possible D match to TRBD1 (6 bases). Per germline, CDR1 SGHVS and CDR2 FNYEAQ. Trimming removed 1 base at V and 3 bases at J, with 7 bases between. The CDR3 has 13 amino acids. Here the CDR3 DNA reads TGTGCCAGCAGCTTAGGGGGGCTCTACGAGCAGTACTTC. Translated, it gives CASSLGGLYEQYF.

This rearrangement joins TRBV6-4 to TRBJ2-1; the match to TRBD2 covers 10 bases. V gave up 3 bases and J gave up 3 bases; unmatched junction bases: 2. CDR3 length: 15 residues. Looked up from germline, CDR1 is MRHNA and CDR2 is SNTAGT. The CDR3 nucleotides are TGTGCCAGCAGTGAACTAGCGGGGTTCTACAATGAGCAGTTCTTC. Protein sequence: CASSELAGFYNEQFF.

The chain has TRBV6-1 and TRBJ1-1; no clear D gene. Germline lookup yields CDR1 MNHNS and CDR2 SASEGT. The CDR3 consists of 14 residues. Trimming took off 1 base at V and 0 bases at J, with 6 bases between the two ends. DNA for the CDR3: TGTGCCAGCAGTGAAGGGAGGATGAACACTGAAGCTTTCTTT. This gives the protein CASSEGRMNTEAFF.

V gene TRBV2 combines with J gene TRBJ1-6; TRBD1 is a possible D gene (6 bases). The V end was cut by 4 bases, the J end by 3 bases, with 13 bases between. This CDR3 region has 16 residues. CDR1 is SNHLY and CDR2 is FYNNEI in the germline V gene. DNA for the CDR3: TGTGCCAGCAGTGGTCCTGGACAGAACTATAATTCACCCCTCCACTTT. Encoded protein: CASSGPGQNYNSPLHF.

This clone was counted once. The CDR3 protein is CASRLRASFSKLFF. The CDR3 nucleotides read TGTGCCAGCAGACTGCGGGCTTCATTTTCAAAACTGTTTTTT. The chain has TRBV19 and TRBJ1-4; no clear D gene. Germline values: CDR1 LNHDA, CDR2 SQIVND (reference sequence). Between the trimmed V and J ends, which lost 9 bases and 10 bases, there was a span of 21 bases. This CDR3 contains 14 residues.

The CDR3 region has the DNA TGTGCCAGCAGTTTTTGGGGACGACAGGGGCCGAACACCGGGGAGCTGTTTTTT. Protein: CASSFWGRQGPNTGELFF. The chain carries TRBV27 and TRBJ2-2, with 8 bases aligning to TRBD1. The CDR3 length is 18 residues. Losses at the gene ends were 3 bases for V and 0 bases for J; bases not matched to a gene: 9. CDR1 is MNHEY, CDR2 SMNVEV, per germline (reference sequence).

The rearrangement joins TRBV9 to TRBJ2-1; 8 nucleotides agree with TRBD2. The CDR3 covers 14 residues. Germline values: CDR1 SGDLS, CDR2 YYNGEE. V dropped 0 bases and J dropped 8; count of bases not matched to a gene: 4. The CDR3 nucleotides read TGTGCCAGCAGCGTAGGAGCGGGGGTCGATGAGCAGTTCTTC. It translates to CASSVGAGVDEQFF.

The gene calls are TRBV7-2 and TRBJ2-3; 14 bases align to TRBD2. The CDR3 contains 16 residues. Germline lookup yields CDR1 SGHTA and CDR2 FQGNSA. V shed 5 bases, J shed 4 bases, and the junction held 5 bases outside the gene matches. In nucleotides, the CDR3 is TGTGCCAGCAGCCCATGGACTAGCGGGGGGTCAGATACGCAGTATTTT. Its protein is CASSPWTSGGSDTQYF.

The chain employs TRBV5-4 and TRBJ2-1, with D maybe TRBD2 (6 bases). V lost 4 bases and J 6 bases, leaving 14 bases between the germline ends. The CDR3 sequence is 14 residues long. Germline lookup yields CDR1 SGHNT and CDR2 YYREEE (reference sequence). The CDR3 DNA is TGTGCCAGCAGCCCCCCTGGAGGGTCCAATGAGCAGTTCTTC. Protein sequence: CASSPPGGSNEQFF. The entire variable domain, with the rest obtained from reference TRBV5-4 and TRBJ2-1, is as follows: ETGVTQSPTHLIKTRGQQVTLRCSSQSGHNTVSWYQQALGQGPQFIFQYYREEENGRGNFPPRFSGLQFPNYSSELNVNALELDDSALYLCASSPPGGSNEQFFGPGTRLTVL.

About this clone: At one end the junction does not follow the germline gene, possibly because of a read error. The genes are TRBV7-9 and TRBJ1-6; D is uncertain. This CDR3 is built from 13 residues. The germline V gene has CDR1 SEHNR and CDR2 FQNEAQ (reference sequence). CDR3: CSSSLAQRSPLHF. The CDR3 DNA sequence: TGTTCCAGCAGCTTAGCCCAGCGTTCACCCCTCCACTTT.

The chain is built from TRBV5-6 and TRBJ2-3; the match to TRBD2 covers 14 bases. Trimming took 3 bases from V and 5 from J; bases not matched to a gene: 11. CDR1 is SGHDT, CDR2 YYEEEE, per germline. The length of the CDR3 is 18 residues. The CDR3 nucleotides read TGTGCCAGCAGCTGGACTAGCGGGGGGCGGGGGTTCGAAGATACGCAGTATTTT. Translated, it gives CASSWTSGGRGFEDTQYF. Variable domain in full (rest from reference TRBV5-6 and TRBJ2-3): DAGVTQSPTHLIKTRGQQVTLRCSPKSGHDTVSWYQQALGQGPQFIFQYYEEEERQRGNFPDRFSGHQFPNYSSELNVNALLLGDSALYLCASSWTSGGRGFEDTQYFGPGTRLTVL.

The rearrangement links TRBV13 to TRBJ2-3; tentatively, D is TRBD2 (5 bases). The CDR3 totals 15 residues. The germline V gene has CDR1 PRHDT and CDR2 FYEKMQ (reference sequence). The V end was cut by 5 bases, the J end by 0 bases, with 12 bases between. CDR3 bases: TGTGCCAGCAGCCGACTACAGCTGAGCACAGATACGCAGTATTTT. It translates to CASSRLQLSTDTQYF.

The rearrangement links TRBV5-1 to TRBJ2-3; TRBD2 matches 15 bases. The CDR3 runs 17 residues. Germline V gene sequence: CDR1 SGHRS, CDR2 YFSETQ. V dropped 2 bases and J dropped 2; count of bases not matched to a gene: 3. CDR3 in DNA: TGCGCCAGCAGCTTAGGACTAGCGGGGGGGCTCACAGATACGCAGTATTTT. It yields the protein CASSLGLAGGLTDTQYF.

As for this clone: In the same sample, other DNA sequences code for this CDR3. Here the CDR3 DNA reads TGTGCCAGTAGTCTTTCCCGGGACAGAAGCAATCAGCCCCAGCATTTT. Its protein is CASSLSRDRSNQPQHF. The rearrangement uses TRBV19 and TRBJ1-5; TRBD1 aligns across 7 bases. The germline V gene encodes CDR1 LNHDA and CDR2 SQIVND (reference sequence). CDR3 length: 16 amino acids. The V and J ends lost 5 bases and 1 base, in that order; junction bases with no gene match: 8.